This record looks at one T cell receptor (beta chain) sequence and its context. Its antigen is undetermined. One entry per CDR3 protein, called by TCRdb with MiXCR from the reads. The sample lists approximately 1,000,000 distinct CDR3 sequences, roughly 30% seen once, with 13% in the top ten. The sample belongs to a study of T cell repertoires in cytomegalovirus infection. Study overall: Recently identified HLA-C-restricted CMV epitopes were among the peptides used. Public TCR beta signatures marked donors with CMV infection and the matching HLA.

Whole-study results and caveats: Clonotypes of TCR beta that were HLA-C-restricted and CMV-specific dominated the ex vivo response. People with CMV and the relevant HLA were identified by cumulative public TCR beta family frequency.

Trimming stripped 4 bases from V and 2 bases from J, with 18 bases between. This CDR3 is built from 17 residues. Germline V gene sequence: CDR1 LGHDT, CDR2 YNNKEL (reference sequence). The TCR was taken from a human donor in good health (CMV status not recorded). Some clones in this sample may be carry-over from other donors' samples. The sequencing here drew on cultured CD8+ T cells from PBMCs, taken from culture after CMV antigen stimulation. The chain is built from TRBV3-1 and TRBJ1-5; a weak D match, TRBD1 (6 bases). CDR3 loop: CASSPYPGHGGNQPQHF. The CDR3 DNA sequence: TGTGCCAGCAGCCCTTATCCGGGACACGGGGGCAATCAGCCCCAGCATTTT.